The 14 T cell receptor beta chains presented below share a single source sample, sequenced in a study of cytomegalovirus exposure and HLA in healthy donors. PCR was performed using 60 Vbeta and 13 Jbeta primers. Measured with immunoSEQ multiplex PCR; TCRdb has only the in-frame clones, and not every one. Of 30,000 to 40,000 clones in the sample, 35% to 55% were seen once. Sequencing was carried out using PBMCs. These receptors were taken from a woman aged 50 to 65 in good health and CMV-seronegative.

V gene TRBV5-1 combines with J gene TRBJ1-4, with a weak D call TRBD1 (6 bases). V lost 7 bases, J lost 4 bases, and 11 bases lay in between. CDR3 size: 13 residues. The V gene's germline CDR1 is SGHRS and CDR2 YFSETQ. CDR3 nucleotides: TGCGCCAGCGGGCAGGGGAATAATGAAAAACTGTTTTTT. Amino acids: CASGQGNNEKLFF.

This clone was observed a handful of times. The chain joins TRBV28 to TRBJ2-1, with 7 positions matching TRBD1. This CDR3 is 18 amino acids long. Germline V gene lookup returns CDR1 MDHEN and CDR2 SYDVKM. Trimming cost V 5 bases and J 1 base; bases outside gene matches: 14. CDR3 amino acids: CASSLLGDRRSSYNEQFF. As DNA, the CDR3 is TGTGCCAGCAGTCTCCTGGGGGACAGACGTTCTTCCTACAATGAGCAGTTCTTC.

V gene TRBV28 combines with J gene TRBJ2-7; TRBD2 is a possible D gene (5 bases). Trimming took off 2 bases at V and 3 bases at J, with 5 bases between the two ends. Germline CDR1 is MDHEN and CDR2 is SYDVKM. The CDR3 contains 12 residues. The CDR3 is CASSLAGYEQYF. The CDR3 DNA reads TGTGCCAGCAGTTTAGCGGGCTACGAGCAGTACTTC.

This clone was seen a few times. CDR3 sequence (DNA): TGTGCCAGCAGCCGGGACAGCGATCAGCCCCAGCATTTT. This gives the protein CASSRDSDQPQHF. The V gene is TRBV5-4, the J gene TRBJ1-5; TRBD1 matches 7 bases. The CDR3 totals 13 residues. Germline V gives CDR1 SGHNT, CDR2 YYREEE (reference sequence). The V segment lost 4 bases and the J segment 5 bases; nucleotides outside the gene matches: 3.

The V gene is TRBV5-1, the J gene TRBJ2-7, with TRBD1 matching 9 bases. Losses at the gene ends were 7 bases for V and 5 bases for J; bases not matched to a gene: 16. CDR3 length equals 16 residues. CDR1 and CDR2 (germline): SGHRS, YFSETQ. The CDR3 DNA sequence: TGCGCCAGCTACCGGGGAACTACAGGGGGCGTGGACGAGCAGTACTTC. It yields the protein CASYRGTTGGVDEQYF. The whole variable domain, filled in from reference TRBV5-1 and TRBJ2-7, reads KAGVTQTPRYLIKTRGQQVTLSCSPISGHRSVSWYQQTPGQGLQFLFEYFSETQRNKGNFPGRFSGRQFSNSRSEMNVSTLELGDSALYLCASYRGTTGGVDEQYFGPGTRLTVT.

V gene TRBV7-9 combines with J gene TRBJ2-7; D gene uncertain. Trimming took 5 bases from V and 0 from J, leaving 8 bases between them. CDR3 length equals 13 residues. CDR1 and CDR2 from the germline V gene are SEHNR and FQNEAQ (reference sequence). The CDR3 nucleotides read TGTGCCAGCAGCCCAGTTGCCTCCTACGAGCAGTACTTC. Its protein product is CASSPVASYEQYF.

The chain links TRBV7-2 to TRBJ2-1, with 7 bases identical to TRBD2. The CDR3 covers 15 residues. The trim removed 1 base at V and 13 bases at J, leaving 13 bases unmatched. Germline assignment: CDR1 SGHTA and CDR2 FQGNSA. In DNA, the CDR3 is TGTGCCAGCAGCTTAGGCCGGGAGGCCCCTTATCATCAGTTCTTC. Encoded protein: CASSLGREAPYHQFF.

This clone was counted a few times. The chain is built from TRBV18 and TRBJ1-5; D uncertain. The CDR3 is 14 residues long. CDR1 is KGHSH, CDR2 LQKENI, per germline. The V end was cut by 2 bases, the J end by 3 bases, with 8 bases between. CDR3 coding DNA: TGTGCCAGCTCACCAACACATACCAATCAGCCCCAGCATTTT. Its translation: CASSPTHTNQPQHF. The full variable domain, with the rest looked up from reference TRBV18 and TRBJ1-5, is NAGVMQNPRHLVRRRGQEARLRCSPMKGHSHVYWYRQLPEEGLKFMVYLQKENIIDESGMPKERFSAEFPKEGPSILRIQQVVRGDSAAYFCASSPTHTNQPQHFGDGTRLSIL.

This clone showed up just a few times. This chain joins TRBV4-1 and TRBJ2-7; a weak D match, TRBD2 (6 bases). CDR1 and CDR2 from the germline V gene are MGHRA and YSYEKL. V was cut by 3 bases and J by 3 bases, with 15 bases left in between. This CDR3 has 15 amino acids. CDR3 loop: CASSQARGSGYEQYF. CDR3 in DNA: TGCGCCAGCAGCCAGGCCCGGGGGAGTGGCTACGAGCAGTACTTC.

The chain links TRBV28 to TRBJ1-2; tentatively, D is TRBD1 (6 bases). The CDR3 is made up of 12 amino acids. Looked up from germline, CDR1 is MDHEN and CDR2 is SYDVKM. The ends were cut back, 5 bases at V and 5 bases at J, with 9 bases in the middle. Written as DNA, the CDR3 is TGTGCCAGCAGTCGGACAGATTATGGCTACACCTTC. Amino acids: CASSRTDYGYTF.

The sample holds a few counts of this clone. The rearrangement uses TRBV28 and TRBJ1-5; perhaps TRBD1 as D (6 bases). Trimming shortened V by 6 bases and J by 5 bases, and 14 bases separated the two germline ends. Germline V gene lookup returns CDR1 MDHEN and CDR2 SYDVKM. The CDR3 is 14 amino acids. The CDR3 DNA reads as TGTGCCAGCAGGACCGGGACACAATATCAGCCCCAGCATTTT. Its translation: CASRTGTQYQPQHF.

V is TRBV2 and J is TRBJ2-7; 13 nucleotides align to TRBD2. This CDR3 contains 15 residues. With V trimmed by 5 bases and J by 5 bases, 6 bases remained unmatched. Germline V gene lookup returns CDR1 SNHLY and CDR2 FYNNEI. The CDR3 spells CASSRTSGSSDEQYF. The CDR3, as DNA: TGTGCCAGCAGTCGGACTAGCGGGAGCTCTGACGAGCAGTACTTC.

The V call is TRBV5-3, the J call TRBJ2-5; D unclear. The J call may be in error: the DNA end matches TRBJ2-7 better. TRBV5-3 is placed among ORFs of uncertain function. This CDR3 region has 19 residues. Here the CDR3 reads CARSTTMRFPITEKHEQYF. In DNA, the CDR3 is TGTGCCAGAAGCACCACAATGAGGTTTCCGATCACGGAAAAACACGAGCAGTACTTC.

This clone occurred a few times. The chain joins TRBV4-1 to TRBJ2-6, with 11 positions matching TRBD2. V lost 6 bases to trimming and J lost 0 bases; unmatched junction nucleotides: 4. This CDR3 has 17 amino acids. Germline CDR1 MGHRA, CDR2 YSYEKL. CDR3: CASRPLAGGSGANVLTF. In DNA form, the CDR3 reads TGCGCCAGCAGACCCCTAGCGGGAGGCTCTGGGGCCAACGTCCTGACTTTC.